A single sample is the source of the 26 T cell receptor beta chains below, sequenced in a study of shared clonotypes between healthy human individuals. The repertoire was sequenced with immunoSEQ multiplex PCR; TCRdb's copy has only in-frame clones and lacks some. The repertoire includes some 2,500,000 clones, 80% to 95% of them detected once, and 0.36% sits in the top ten. What was sequenced was naive CD4+ T cells from PBMCs. Indicated subset: CD45RA+ positively selected. The source is a man aged 18 to 29 in good health. Some clones in this sample may be carry-over from other donors' samples.

This sequence joins TRBV10-3 and TRBJ1-4, with a possible D match to TRBD1 (5 bases). There are 15 residues in the CDR3. Germline loops: CDR1 ENHRY, CDR2 SYGVKD. The V gene lost 0 bases and the J gene lost 7 bases, with 12 bases spanning the gap. The CDR3: CAISESRGYGEKLFF. The CDR3 nucleotides are TGTGCCATCAGTGAGTCAAGGGGCTATGGTGAAAAACTGTTTTTT.

The rearrangement links TRBV6-5 to TRBJ2-7; 9 bases match TRBD1. Losses at the gene ends were 5 bases for V and 7 bases for J; bases not matched to a gene: 12. This CDR3 comprises 15 residues. Per the germline V gene, CDR1 is MNHEY and CDR2 is SVGAGI. The CDR3 DNA is TGTGCCAGCAGTACCCGGCAGGACAGGGGCCTAGAGCAGTACTTC. Its protein is CASSTRQDRGLEQYF.

The chain carries TRBV7-3 and TRBJ2-1, with 8 bases that match TRBD1. V shed 2 bases, J shed 3 bases, and the junction held 3 bases outside the gene matches. Germline V gene sequence: CDR1 SGHTA, CDR2 FQGTGA. This CDR3 comprises 15 residues. DNA for the CDR3: TGTGCCAGCAGCTTACAGGGGGCGGTCTACAATGAGCAGTTCTTC. This sequence encodes CASSLQGAVYNEQFF.

The rearrangement links TRBV5-1 to TRBJ2-1; weak D call: TRBD1 (6 bases). The CDR3 runs 14 residues. Germline V gene data show CDR1 as SGHRS and CDR2 as YFSETQ. V lost 4 bases, J lost 4 bases, and 12 bases lay in between. The CDR3 is CASSADRLYNEQFF. CDR3 nucleotides: TGCGCCAGCAGCGCGGACAGACTTTACAATGAGCAGTTCTTC.

The rearrangement uses TRBV5-4 and TRBJ2-5, with 8 bases aligning to TRBD1. This CDR3 comprises 13 residues. Germline V gives CDR1 SGHNT, CDR2 YYREEE (reference sequence). V was pared by 4 bases and J by 5 bases, with 4 bases of the junction left unmatched. The CDR3 protein is CASSLRTGETQYF. The CDR3 DNA is TGTGCCAGCAGCCTACGGACAGGGGAGACCCAGTACTTC.

The chain couples TRBV5-1 to TRBJ2-1; 13 positions agree with TRBD2. The germline V gene has CDR1 SGHRS and CDR2 YFSETQ. The CDR3 runs to 18 residues. V was pared by 3 bases and J by 3 bases, with 9 bases of the junction left unmatched. CDR3 sequence (DNA): TGCGCCAGCAGCTCCCCCGGACTAGCGGGAGCTTTCTACAATGAGCAGTTCTTC. It specifies CASSSPGLAGAFYNEQFF.

J is TRBJ2-5 and V is TRBV5-5, with D uncertain. Trimming took off 2 bases at V and 5 bases at J, with 10 bases between the two ends. The V gene's germline CDR1 is SGHKS and CDR2 YYEKEE (reference sequence). The CDR3 is 13 residues long. In nucleotides, the CDR3 is TGTGCCAGCAGCTTTAGGTCCGTGGAGACCCAGTACTTC. Amino acid sequence: CASSFRSVETQYF.

The chain employs TRBV10-2 and TRBJ1-6; TRBD1 aligns across 7 bases. Trimming took 6 bases from V and 5 from J; bases not matched to a gene: 4. The CDR3 sequence is 14 residues long. Germline CDR1 reads WSHSY; CDR2 reads SAAADI. In nucleotides, the CDR3 is TGCGCCAGCAGCTCCGACAGGGATAATTCACCCCTCCACTTT. Translation: CASSSDRDNSPLHF.

The chain employs TRBV7-8 and TRBJ1-1; 11 nucleotides match TRBD1. Germline lookup yields CDR1 SGHVS and CDR2 FQNEAQ. V was pared by 5 bases and J by 3 bases, with 8 bases of the junction left unmatched. The CDR3 is 16 amino acids. This chain's CDR3 is CASSQDWTGGYTEAFF. In DNA form, the CDR3 reads TGTGCCAGCAGCCAGGATTGGACAGGGGGCTACACTGAAGCTTTCTTT.

This clone was detected once. The chain combines TRBV5-4 with TRBJ2-5; the D is unclear. Germline assignment: CDR1 SGHNT and CDR2 YYREEE (reference sequence). V lost 2 bases and J 5 bases, leaving 13 bases between the germline ends. The CDR3 consists of 14 residues. The chain's CDR3 is CASSFQQGRETQYF. CDR3 DNA: TGTGCCAGCAGCTTCCAACAAGGCCGGGAGACCCAGTACTTC.

V usage is TRBV9 and J usage is TRBJ2-2; D unresolved. Germline V gene lookup returns CDR1 SGDLS and CDR2 YYNGEE. The ends were cut back, 4 bases at V and 3 bases at J, with 16 bases in the middle. This CDR3 region has 16 residues. The CDR3, as DNA: TGTGCCAGCAGCCCAGCCCAGGAAACCTACACCGGGGAGCTGTTTTTT. Its protein product is CASSPAQETYTGELFF.

The chain recombines TRBV27 with TRBJ2-3, with D possibly being TRBD1 or TRBD2 (5 bases each). CDR1 is MNHEY and CDR2 is SMNVEV in the germline V gene (reference sequence). V dropped 7 bases and J dropped 11 bases, with 16 bases sitting between them. CDR3 length equals 12 residues. CDR3 bases: TGTGCCAGCACCCAAGGCCGGGACCGGCAGTATTTT. Translated: CASTQGRDRQYF.

For this clone: Other DNA variants within this sample encode the same CDR3. The DNA for the CDR3 is TGCGCCAGCAGCTTGGACTCCAGCAATCAGCCCCAGCATTTT. Encoded protein: CASSLDSSNQPQHF. V and J are TRBV5-1 and TRBJ1-5; D gene uncertain. The CDR3 runs 14 residues. V was pared by 0 bases and J by 1 base, with 5 bases between. In germline, CDR1 is SGHRS, CDR2 YFSETQ.

The chain combines TRBV29-1 with TRBJ2-3; D uncertain. The germline V and J ends were trimmed by 7 bases and 6 bases, with 23 bases remaining between them. The CDR3 spans 15 residues. Germline CDR1 reads SQVTM; CDR2 reads ANQGSEA. This CDR3 reads CSAQQRVWGDDTQYF. The CDR3 DNA is TGCAGCGCCCAACAAAGGGTTTGGGGTGACGATACGCAGTATTTT.

The chain links TRBV18 to TRBJ1-1; TRBD1 matches 11 bases. Trimming at V came to 3 bases and at J to 14 bases, leaving 11 bases not matched to a gene. There are 14 residues in the CDR3. Looked up from germline, CDR1 is KGHSH and CDR2 is LQKENI. The CDR3 reads CASSPRTGTGGAFF. The CDR3 DNA follows: TGTGCCAGCTCACCTCGAACCGGGACAGGGGGGGCATTCTTT.

This clone is a singleton in its sample. This chain uses TRBV28 with TRBJ2-5; unclear D gene. Trimming pared 1 base from V and 1 base from J, leaving 7 bases between. Germline values: CDR1 MDHEN, CDR2 SYDVKM. The CDR3 totals 14 residues. The CDR3 region has the DNA TGTGCCAGCAGTTTATCAACAGCCCAAGAGACCCAGTACTTC. Translated: CASSLSTAQETQYF.

Worth noting for this clone: Germline and junction disagree at one end, which may indicate a read error. The chain uses TRBV20-1 and TRBJ2-1; 10 bases line up with TRBD1. This CDR3 spans 11 amino acids. Looked up from germline, CDR1 is DFQATT and CDR2 is SNEGSKA (reference sequence). The CDR3 DNA sequence: TGCAGGGTCGCCGGGGACAGGGGTTGGATCTTC. As protein: CRVAGDRGWIF.

The chain has TRBV6-6 and TRBJ2-5; no firm D call. V lost 6 bases, J lost 2 bases, and 10 bases lay in between. CDR1 is MNHNY and CDR2 is SVGAGI in the germline V gene (reference sequence). CDR3 length: 13 amino acids. The CDR3 loop is CASRPGIQETQYF. CDR3 bases: TGTGCCAGCAGGCCTGGGATTCAAGAGACCCAGTACTTC.

The genes are TRBV7-3 and TRBJ1-2; 7 bases match TRBD1. Germline CDR1 is SGHTA and CDR2 is FQGTGA. V shed 3 bases and J 4 bases; nucleotides not matched to a gene: 14. This CDR3 comprises 17 residues. Here the CDR3 reads CASSFLGGGTDTYGYTF. CDR3 in DNA: TGTGCCAGCAGCTTCCTGGGTGGGGGGACAGATACCTATGGCTACACCTTC.

This clone was seen once. The identical CDR3 is also encoded by other nucleotide sequences in the sample. The chain links TRBV7-2 to TRBJ2-7, with TRBD1 matching 10 bases. Germline CDR1 SGHTA, CDR2 FQGNSA. The CDR3 is 14 residues long. V lost 4 bases and J lost 3; bases outside the gene matches: 3. The CDR3 protein is CASSSTGGGYEQYF. The CDR3, as DNA: TGTGCCAGCAGCTCGACAGGGGGCGGCTACGAGCAGTACTTC.

CDR3 DNA: TGTGCCAGCAGCTTAGTACGGCAAGCCGAAGCTTTCTTT. This encodes CASSLVRQAEAFF. The chain is built from TRBV13 and TRBJ1-1, with D unclear. The CDR3 extends over 13 amino acids. Looked up from germline, CDR1 is PRHDT and CDR2 is FYEKMQ (reference sequence). V gave up 1 base and J gave up 8 bases, with 11 bases separating them.

The rearrangement links TRBV9 to TRBJ2-2, with TRBD2 matching over 7 bases. The J segment lost 3 bases and the V segment lost 4 bases, leaving 9 bases of the junction unmatched. The CDR3 covers 16 residues. Germline CDR1 SGDLS, CDR2 YYNGEE. The CDR3 nucleotides are TGTGCCAGCAGCCCCTCCGGGGGAGGGTACACCGGGGAGCTGTTTTTT. It specifies CASSPSGGGYTGELFF.

V gene TRBV28 combines with J gene TRBJ2-6; D gene uncertain. V was trimmed by 5 bases and J by 0 bases, leaving 11 bases between them. Germline V gene sequence: CDR1 MDHEN, CDR2 SYDVKM. The CDR3 length is 16 residues. The CDR3 is CASSRTWGSGANVLTF. CDR3 coding DNA: TGTGCCAGCAGTAGGACCTGGGGCTCTGGGGCCAACGTCCTGACTTTC.

As concerns this clone: The sample contains more than one DNA sequence encoding this CDR3. V and J are TRBV29-1 and TRBJ1-2, with D maybe TRBD1 (5 bases). V gave up 4 bases and J gave up 3 bases, with 9 bases separating them. Looked up from germline, CDR1 is SQVTM and CDR2 is ANQGSEA. The CDR3 length is 12 residues. The CDR3 DNA reads TGCAGCGTTGGGCAAGGGGACTATGGCTACACCTTC. This gives the protein CSVGQGDYGYTF.

The rearrangement uses TRBV9 and TRBJ2-2, with D maybe TRBD2 (6 bases). This CDR3 contains 19 residues. The germline V gene encodes CDR1 SGDLS and CDR2 YYNGEE. The ends were cut back, 3 bases at V and 2 bases at J, with 23 bases in the middle. The chain's CDR3 is CASSDLLPSSASNTGELFF. The CDR3 DNA is TGTGCCAGCAGCGACCTCCTCCCGTCTAGCGCGTCTAACACCGGGGAGCTGTTTTTT.

The chain couples TRBV2 to TRBJ2-3; TRBD2 aligns across 7 bases. The CDR3 length is 13 residues. Germline V gene lookup returns CDR1 SNHLY and CDR2 FYNNEI. V lost 10 bases, J lost 4 bases, and 8 bases stayed unmatched. The CDR3 loop reads CATLGGSADTQYF. The CDR3 bases are TGTGCCACATTGGGGGGGAGTGCAGATACGCAGTATTTT.